The T cell receptor beta chain described here comes from a study of blood T cell repertoires in COVID-19. Individuals drawn from about two dozen US areas were about 18 to 89 years old. Researchers sorted participants into cohorts using their self-reported clinical history. Here immunoSEQ multiplex PCR was the method, and the copy in TCRdb shows in-frame clones only, minus some. The sample includes about 180,000 clones, more than 80% of them seen just once. CDR1 and CDR2 from the germline V gene are SGHRS and YFSETQ. The CDR3 spans 15 residues. Trimming removed 2 bases at V and 1 base at J, with 10 bases between.

This sequence joins TRBV5-1 and TRBJ1-5; D is undetermined. Sequencing was performed on PBMCs or T cells enriched from blood (not recorded which). This TCR was recovered from a middle-aged man who had recovered from COVID-19. The CDR3, as DNA: TGCGCCAGCAGCTTAGGAGGGAACAGCAATCAGCCCCAGCATTTT. Its protein product is CASSLGGNSNQPQHF.